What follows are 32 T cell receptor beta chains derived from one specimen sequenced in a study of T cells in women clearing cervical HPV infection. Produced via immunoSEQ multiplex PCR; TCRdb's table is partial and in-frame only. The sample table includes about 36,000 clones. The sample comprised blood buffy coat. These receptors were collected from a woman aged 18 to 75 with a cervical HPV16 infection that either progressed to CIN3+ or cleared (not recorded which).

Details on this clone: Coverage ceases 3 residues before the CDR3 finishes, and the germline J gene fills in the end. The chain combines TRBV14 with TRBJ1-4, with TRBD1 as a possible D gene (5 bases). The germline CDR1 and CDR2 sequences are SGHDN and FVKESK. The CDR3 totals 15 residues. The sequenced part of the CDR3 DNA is TGTGCCAGCAGCCAAGCGGGGGTTGGGGCCAACGTA. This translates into CASSQAGVGANV. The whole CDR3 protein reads CASSQAGVGANVLFF.

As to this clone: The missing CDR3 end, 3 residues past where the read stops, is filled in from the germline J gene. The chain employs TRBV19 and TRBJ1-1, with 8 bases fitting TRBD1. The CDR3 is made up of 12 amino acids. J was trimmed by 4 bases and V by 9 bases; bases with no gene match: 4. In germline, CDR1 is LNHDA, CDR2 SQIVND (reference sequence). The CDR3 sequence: CASQTGATEAFF. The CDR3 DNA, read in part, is TGTGCCAGCCAGACAGGGGCCACTGAA. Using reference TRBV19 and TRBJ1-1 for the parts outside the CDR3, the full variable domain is DGGITQSPKYLFRKEGQNVTLSCEQNLNHDAMYWYRQDPGQGLRLIYYSQIVNDFQKGDIAEGYSVSREKKESFPLTVTSAQKNPTAFYLCASQTGATEAFFGQGTRLTVV.

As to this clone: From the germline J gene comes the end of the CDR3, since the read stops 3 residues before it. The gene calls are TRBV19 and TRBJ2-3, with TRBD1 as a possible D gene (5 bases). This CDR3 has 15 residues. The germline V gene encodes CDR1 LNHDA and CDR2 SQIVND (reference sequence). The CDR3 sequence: CASSITGYSNQPQYF. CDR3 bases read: TGTGCCAGTAGTATAACAGGTTATAGCAATCAGCCG.

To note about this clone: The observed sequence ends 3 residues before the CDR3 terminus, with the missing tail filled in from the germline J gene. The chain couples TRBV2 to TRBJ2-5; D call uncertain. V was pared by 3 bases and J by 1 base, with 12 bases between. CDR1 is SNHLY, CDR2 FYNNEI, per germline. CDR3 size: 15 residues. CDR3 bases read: TGTGCCAGCAGTGATGTGGTAGTGGTCCAAGAGACC. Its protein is CASSDVVVVQET. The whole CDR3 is CASSDVVVVQETQYF.

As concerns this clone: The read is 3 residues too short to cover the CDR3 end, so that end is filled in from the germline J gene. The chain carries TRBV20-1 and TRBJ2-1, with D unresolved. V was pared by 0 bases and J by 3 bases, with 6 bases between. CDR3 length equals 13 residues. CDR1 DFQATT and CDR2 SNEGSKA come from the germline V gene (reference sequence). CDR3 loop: CSARDGLYNEQFF. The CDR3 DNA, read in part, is TGCAGTGCTAGAGATGGGCTCTACAATGAG.

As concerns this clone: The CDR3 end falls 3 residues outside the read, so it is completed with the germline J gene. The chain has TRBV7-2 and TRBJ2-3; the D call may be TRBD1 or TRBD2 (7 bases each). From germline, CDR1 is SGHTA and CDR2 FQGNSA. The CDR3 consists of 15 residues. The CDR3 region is CASSSQTGWGGTQYF. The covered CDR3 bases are TGTGCCAGCAGCTCCCAGACAGGGTGGGGAGGGACG.

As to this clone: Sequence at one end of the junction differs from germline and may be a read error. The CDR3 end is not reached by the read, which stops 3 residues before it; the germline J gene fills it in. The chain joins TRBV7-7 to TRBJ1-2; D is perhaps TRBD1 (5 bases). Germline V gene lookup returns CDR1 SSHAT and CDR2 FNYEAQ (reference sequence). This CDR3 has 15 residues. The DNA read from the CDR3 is TGTGCTAGCAGCTTGGGCCCATGGGGCTCCTACGAC. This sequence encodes CASSLGPWGSYD. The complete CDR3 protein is CASSLGPWGSYDYTF.

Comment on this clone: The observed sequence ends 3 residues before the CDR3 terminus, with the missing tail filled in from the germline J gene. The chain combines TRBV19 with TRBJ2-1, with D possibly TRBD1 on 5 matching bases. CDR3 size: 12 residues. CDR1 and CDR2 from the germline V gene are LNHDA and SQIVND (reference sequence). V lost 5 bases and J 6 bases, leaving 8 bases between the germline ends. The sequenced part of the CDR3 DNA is TGTGCCAGTAGTGGCAGGGTCAATGAG. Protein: CASSGRVNE. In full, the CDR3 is CASSGRVNEQFF.

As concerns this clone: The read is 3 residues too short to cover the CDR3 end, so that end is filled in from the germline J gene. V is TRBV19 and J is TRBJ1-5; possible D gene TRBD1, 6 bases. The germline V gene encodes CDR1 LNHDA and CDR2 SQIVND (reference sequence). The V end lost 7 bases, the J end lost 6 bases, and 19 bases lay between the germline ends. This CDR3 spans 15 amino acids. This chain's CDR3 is CASTSVAGAGQPQHF. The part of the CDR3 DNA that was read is TGTGCCAGTACCTCGGTAGCGGGGGCGGGTCAGCCC.

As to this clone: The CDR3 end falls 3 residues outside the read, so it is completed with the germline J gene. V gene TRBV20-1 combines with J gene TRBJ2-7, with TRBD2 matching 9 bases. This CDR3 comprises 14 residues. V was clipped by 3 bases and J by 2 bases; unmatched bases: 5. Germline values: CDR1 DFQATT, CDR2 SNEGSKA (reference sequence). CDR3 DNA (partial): TGCAGTGCTAGGGAGCGGGGGGTCACCTACGAG. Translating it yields CSARERGVTYE. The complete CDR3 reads CSARERGVTYEQYF.

The sequenced CDR3 bases are TGTGCCAGTAGTCTCCAGGGGGCTTCCTACAATGAG. Residues: CASSLQGASYNE. The whole CDR3 protein reads CASSLQGASYNEQFF. The gene calls are TRBV19 and TRBJ2-1; 8 bases are a match to TRBD1. From the germline J gene comes the end of the CDR3, since the read stops 3 residues before it. CDR1 and CDR2 (germline): LNHDA, SQIVND (reference sequence). The CDR3 has 15 amino acids. V lost 5 bases to trimming and J lost 1 base; unmatched junction nucleotides: 4.

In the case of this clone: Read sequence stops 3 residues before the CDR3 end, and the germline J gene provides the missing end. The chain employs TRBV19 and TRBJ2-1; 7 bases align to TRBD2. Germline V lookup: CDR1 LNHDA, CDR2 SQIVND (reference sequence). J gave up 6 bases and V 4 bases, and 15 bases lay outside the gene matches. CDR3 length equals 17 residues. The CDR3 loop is CASSTPGSGAGSNEQFF. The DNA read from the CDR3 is TGTGCCAGTAGTACCCCGGGGAGCGGGGCAGGCTCCAATGAG. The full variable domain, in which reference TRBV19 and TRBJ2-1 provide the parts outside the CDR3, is DGGITQSPKYLFRKEGQNVTLSCEQNLNHDAMYWYRQDPGQGLRLIYYSQIVNDFQKGDIAEGYSVSREKKESFPLTVTSAQKNPTAFYLCASSTPGSGAGSNEQFFGPGTRLTVL.

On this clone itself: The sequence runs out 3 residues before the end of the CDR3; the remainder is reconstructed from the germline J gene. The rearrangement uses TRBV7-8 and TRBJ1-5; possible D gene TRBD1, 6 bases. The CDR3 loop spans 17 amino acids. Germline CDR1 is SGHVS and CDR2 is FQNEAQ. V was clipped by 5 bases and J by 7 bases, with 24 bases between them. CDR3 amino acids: CASSQQGVGSLKQPQHF. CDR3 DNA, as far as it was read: TGTGCCAGCAGCCAACAGGGCGTCGGTTCGTTGAAACAGCCC.

The sequenced CDR3 bases are TGCAGTGCTAGTCAGGCCCCCTATGGC. Protein: CSASQAPYG. The whole CDR3 sequence is CSASQAPYGYTF. The V gene is TRBV20-1, the J gene TRBJ1-2; D gene uncertain. The DNA ends 3 residues before the CDR3 does, and the rest of the CDR3 is filled in from the germline J gene. The CDR3 has 12 residues. Per germline, CDR1 DFQATT and CDR2 SNEGSKA (reference sequence). V lost 3 bases and J lost 4, with 9 bases in between.

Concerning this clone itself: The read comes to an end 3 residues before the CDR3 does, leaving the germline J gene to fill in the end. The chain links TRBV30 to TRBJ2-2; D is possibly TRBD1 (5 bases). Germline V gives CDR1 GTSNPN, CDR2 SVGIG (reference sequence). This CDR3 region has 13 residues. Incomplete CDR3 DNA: TGTGCCTGGAGTGTAGGGGTTAATGAAAAG. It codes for CAWSVGVNEK. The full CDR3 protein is CAWSVGVNEKLFF. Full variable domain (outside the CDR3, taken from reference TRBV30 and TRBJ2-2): SQTIHQWPATLVQPVGSPLSLECTVEGTSNPNLYWYRQAAGRGLQLLFYSVGIGQISSEVPQNLSASRPQDRQFILSSKKLLLSDSGFYLCAWSVGVNEKLFFGEGSRLTVL.

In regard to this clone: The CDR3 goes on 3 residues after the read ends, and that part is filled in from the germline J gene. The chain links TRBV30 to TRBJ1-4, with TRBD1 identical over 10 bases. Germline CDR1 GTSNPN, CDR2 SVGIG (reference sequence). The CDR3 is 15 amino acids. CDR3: CAWSSGQGRDSPLFF. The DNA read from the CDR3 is TGTGCCTGGAGTTCGGGACAGGGGCGCGATTCACCA.

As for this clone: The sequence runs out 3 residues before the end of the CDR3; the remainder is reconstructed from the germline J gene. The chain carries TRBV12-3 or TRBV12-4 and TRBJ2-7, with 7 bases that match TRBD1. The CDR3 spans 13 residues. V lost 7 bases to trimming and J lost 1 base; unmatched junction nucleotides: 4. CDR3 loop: CASTWDSSYEQYF. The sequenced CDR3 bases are TGTGCCAGCACTTGGGACAGTTCCTACGAG.

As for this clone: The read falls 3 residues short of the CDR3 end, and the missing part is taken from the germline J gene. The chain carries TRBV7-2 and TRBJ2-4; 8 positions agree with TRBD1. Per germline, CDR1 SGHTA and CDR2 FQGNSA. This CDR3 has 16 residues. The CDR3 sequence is CASSLADSSGGWGQYF. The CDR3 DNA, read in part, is TGTGCCAGCAGCTTAGCCGACTCCTCAGGGGGCTGGGGT.

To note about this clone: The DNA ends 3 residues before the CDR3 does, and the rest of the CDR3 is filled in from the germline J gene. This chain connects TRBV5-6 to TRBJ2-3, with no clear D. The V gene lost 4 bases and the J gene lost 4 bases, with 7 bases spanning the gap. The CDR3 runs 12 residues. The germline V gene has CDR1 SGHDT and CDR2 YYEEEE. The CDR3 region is CASSLSSDTQYF. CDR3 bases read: TGTGCCAGCAGCCTGTCCTCAGATACG.

This chain's CDR3 is CASSLWGGWDGYTF. The covered CDR3 bases are TGTGCCAGCAGTTTATGGGGGGGCTGGGATGGC. The chain employs TRBV27 and TRBJ1-2; tentative D call: TRBD1 (6 bases). The read halts 3 residues ahead of the CDR3 end, with the missing end drawn from the germline J gene. This CDR3 is built from 14 residues. The germline gives CDR1 MNHEY, CDR2 SMNVEV (reference sequence). V dropped 1 base and J dropped 6 bases, with 12 bases sitting between them.

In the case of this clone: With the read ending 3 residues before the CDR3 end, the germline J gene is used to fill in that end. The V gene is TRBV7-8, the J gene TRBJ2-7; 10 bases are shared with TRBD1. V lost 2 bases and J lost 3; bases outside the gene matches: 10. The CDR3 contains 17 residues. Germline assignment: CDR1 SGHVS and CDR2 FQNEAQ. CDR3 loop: CASSLSPRDRGIYEQYF. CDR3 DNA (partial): TGTGCCAGCAGCTTATCTCCGCGGGACAGGGGAATCTACGAG.

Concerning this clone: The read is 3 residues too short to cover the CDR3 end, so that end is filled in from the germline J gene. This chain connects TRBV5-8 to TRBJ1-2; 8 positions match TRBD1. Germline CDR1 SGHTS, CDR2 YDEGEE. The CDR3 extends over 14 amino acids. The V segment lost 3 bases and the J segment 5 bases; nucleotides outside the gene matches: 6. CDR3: CASSSTGVDYGYTF. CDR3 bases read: TGTGCCAGCAGCTCGACAGGGGTTGATTATGGC.

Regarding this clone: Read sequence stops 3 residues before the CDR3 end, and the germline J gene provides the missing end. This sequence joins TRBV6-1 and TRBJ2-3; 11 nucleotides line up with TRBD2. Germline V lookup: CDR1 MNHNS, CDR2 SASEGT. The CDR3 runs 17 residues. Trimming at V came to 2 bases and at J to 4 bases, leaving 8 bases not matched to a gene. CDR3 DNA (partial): TGTGCCAGCAGTGAACAGGGGCTAGCGGGGGGAGCAGATACG. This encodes CASSEQGLAGGADT. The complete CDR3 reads CASSEQGLAGGADTQYF.

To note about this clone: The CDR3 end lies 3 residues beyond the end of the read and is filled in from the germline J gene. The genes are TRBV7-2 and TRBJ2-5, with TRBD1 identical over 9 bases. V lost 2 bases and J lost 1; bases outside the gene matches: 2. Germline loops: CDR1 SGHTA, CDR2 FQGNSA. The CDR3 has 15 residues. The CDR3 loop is CASSLWTGVQETQYF. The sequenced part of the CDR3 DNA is TGTGCCAGCAGCTTATGGACAGGGGTCCAAGAGACC.

CDR3 protein: CASSPREGRNEQYF. CDR3 DNA (partial): TGTGCCAGCTCACCACGGGAGGGGCGCAACGAG. This chain joins TRBV18 and TRBJ2-7; TRBD2 agrees at 7 bases. The read falls 3 residues short of the CDR3 end, and the missing part is taken from the germline J gene. Losses at the gene ends were 1 base for V and 5 bases for J; bases not matched to a gene: 5. The germline V gene encodes CDR1 KGHSH and CDR2 LQKENI. The CDR3 is 14 residues long.

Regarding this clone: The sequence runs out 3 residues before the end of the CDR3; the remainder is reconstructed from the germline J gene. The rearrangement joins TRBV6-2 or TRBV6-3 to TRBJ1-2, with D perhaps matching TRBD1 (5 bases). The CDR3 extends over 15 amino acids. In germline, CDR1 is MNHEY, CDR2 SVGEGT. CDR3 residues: CASTFTGAGPNDYTF. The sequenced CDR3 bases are TGTGCCAGCACCTTTACTGGGGCAGGGCCCAATGAC.

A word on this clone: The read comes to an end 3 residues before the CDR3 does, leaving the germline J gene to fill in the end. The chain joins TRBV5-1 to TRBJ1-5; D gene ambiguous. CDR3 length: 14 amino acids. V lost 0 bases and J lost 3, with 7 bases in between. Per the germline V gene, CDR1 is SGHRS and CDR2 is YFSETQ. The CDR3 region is CASSLEGHNQPQHF. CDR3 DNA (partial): TGCGCCAGCAGCTTGGAAGGCCACAATCAGCCC.

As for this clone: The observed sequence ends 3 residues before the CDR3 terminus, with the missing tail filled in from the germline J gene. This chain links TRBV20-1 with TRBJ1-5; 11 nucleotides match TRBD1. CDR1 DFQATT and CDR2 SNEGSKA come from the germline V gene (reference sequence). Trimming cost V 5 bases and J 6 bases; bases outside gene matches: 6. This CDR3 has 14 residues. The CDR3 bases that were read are TGCAGTGCTCCCGGGACAGGGGGGGGTCAGCCC. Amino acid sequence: CSAPGTGGGQP. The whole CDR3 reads CSAPGTGGGQPQHF.

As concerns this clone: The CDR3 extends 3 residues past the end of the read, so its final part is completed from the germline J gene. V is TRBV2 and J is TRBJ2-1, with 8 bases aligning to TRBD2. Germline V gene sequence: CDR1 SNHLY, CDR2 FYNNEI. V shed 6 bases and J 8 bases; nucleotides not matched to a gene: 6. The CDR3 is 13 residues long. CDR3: CASRPGGFDEQFF. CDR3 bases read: TGTGCCAGCAGGCCGGGGGGGTTCGATGAG.

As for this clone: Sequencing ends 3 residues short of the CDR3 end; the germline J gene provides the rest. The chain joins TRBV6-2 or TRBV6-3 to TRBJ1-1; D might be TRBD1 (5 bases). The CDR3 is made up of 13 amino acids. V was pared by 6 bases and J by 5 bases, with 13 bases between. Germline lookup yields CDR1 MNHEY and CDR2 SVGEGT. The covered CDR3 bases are TGTGCCAGCAGCTCCAGGGCTGGGACTGAA. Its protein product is CASSSRAGTE. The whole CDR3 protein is CASSSRAGTEAFF.

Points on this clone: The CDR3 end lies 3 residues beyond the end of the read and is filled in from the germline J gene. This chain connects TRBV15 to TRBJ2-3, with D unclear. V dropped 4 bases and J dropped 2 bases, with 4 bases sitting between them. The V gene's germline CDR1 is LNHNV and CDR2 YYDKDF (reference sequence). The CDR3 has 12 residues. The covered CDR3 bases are TGTGCCACCAGCATATACACAGATACG. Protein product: CATSIYTDT. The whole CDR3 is CATSIYTDTQYF.

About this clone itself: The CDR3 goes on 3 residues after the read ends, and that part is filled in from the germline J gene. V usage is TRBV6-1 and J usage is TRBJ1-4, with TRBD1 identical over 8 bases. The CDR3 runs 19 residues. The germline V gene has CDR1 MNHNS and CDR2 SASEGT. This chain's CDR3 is CASSEHRQGRRAGANVLFF. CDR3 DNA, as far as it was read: TGTGCCAGCAGTGAACACCGACAGGGGCGGAGAGCTGGGGCCAACGTA.